Presented here are 21 T cell receptor beta chains from one specimen sequenced in a study of T cell changes during pregnancy in multiple sclerosis. Sequencing was performed with immunoSEQ multiplex PCR; in TCRdb, only in-frame clones are kept and a portion is missing. Seen here are tens of thousands of clones, around 92% observed once, and the top ten hold approximately 0.72%. Source: CD4+ T cells from peripheral blood mononuclear cells, taken in the third trimester of pregnancy. The origin of the receptors is a female donor with multiple sclerosis, enrolled in a pregnancy study.

J is TRBJ2-7 and V is TRBV27, with D possibly being TRBD2 (6 bases). V dropped 2 bases and J dropped 1 base, with 12 bases sitting between them. Germline CDR1 and CDR2: MNHEY and SMNVEV (reference sequence). CDR3 length: 15 amino acids. CDR3 residues: CASSLLGTGSYEQYF. CDR3 sequence (DNA): TGTGCCAGCAGTTTACTCGGGACTGGGTCCTACGAGCAGTACTTC.

This chain joins TRBV7-6 and TRBJ2-7, with 7 positions matching TRBD1. This CDR3 contains 15 residues. Per the germline V gene, CDR1 is SGHVS and CDR2 is FNYEAQ. V was clipped by 4 bases and J by 1 base; unmatched bases: 7. CDR3 residues: CASSSLPQGSYEQYF. The CDR3 bases are TGTGCCAGCAGCTCGCTGCCACAGGGGTCCTACGAGCAGTACTTC.

The rearrangement uses TRBV18 and TRBJ2-1; 9 bases fit TRBD2. After removal of 6 bases from V and 7 bases from J, the junction contained 16 bases not matched to a gene. Germline-derived CDR1 and CDR2 are KGHSH and LQKENI. This CDR3 comprises 17 residues. The DNA for the CDR3 is TGTGCCAGCTCTCATCCCTGGGGCGGGAGGGCCAGAAATGAGCAGTTCTTC. Protein: CASSHPWGGRARNEQFF.

The genes are TRBV7-2 and TRBJ2-5; D may be TRBD2 (5 bases). The ends were cut back, 5 bases at V and 1 base at J, with 8 bases in the middle. CDR3 size: 13 residues. Germline V gene sequence: CDR1 SGHTA, CDR2 FQGNSA. DNA of the CDR3: TGTGCCAGCAGCCCCGCGGGCCAAGAGACCCAGTACTTC. This gives the protein CASSPAGQETQYF.

This chain links TRBV10-3 with TRBJ2-5, with D uncertain. This CDR3 is built from 14 residues. Trimming removed 6 bases at V and 1 base at J, with 12 bases between. Germline V gives CDR1 ENHRY, CDR2 SYGVKD. For the CDR3, the DNA is TGTGCCATCAGCGGAAGAGGCGGCCAAGAGACCCAGTACTTC. Translated, it gives CAISGRGGQETQYF.

The chain employs TRBV19 and TRBJ1-1; D is uncertain. Germline V gene data show CDR1 as LNHDA and CDR2 as SQIVND (reference sequence). This CDR3 contains 13 residues. Trimming stripped 0 bases from V and 3 bases from J, with 5 bases between. For the CDR3, the DNA is TGTGCCAGTAGTATAGACCAGGACACTGAAGCTTTCTTT. Amino acids: CASSIDQDTEAFF. Supplemented by reference TRBV19 and TRBJ1-1, the full variable domain reads DGGITQSPKYLFRKEGQNVTLSCEQNLNHDAMYWYRQDPGQGLRLIYYSQIVNDFQKGDIAEGYSVSREKKESFPLTVTSAQKNPTAFYLCASSIDQDTEAFFGQGTRLTVV.

The chain has TRBV4-2 and TRBJ1-1; D remains ambiguous. The V gene's germline CDR1 is LGHNA and CDR2 YNFKEQ. The V end lost 5 bases, the J end lost 0 bases, and 13 bases lay between the germline ends. The CDR3 is 15 residues long. CDR3 amino acids: CASSDGVYMNTEAFF. CDR3 bases: TGTGCCAGCAGCGACGGGGTTTACATGAACACTGAAGCTTTCTTT.

V is TRBV4-3 and J is TRBJ2-7; possibly TRBD2 for D (6 bases). The length of the CDR3 is 13 residues. Trimming shortened V by 4 bases and J by 6 bases, and 13 bases separated the two germline ends. The V gene's germline CDR1 is LGHNA and CDR2 YSLEER. Here the CDR3 reads CASSPRLVSEQYF. CDR3 DNA: TGCGCCAGCAGCCCGCGACTAGTTTCCGAGCAGTACTTC.

The chain links TRBV25-1 to TRBJ2-1; TRBD1 is a possible D gene (7 bases). From germline, CDR1 is MGHDK and CDR2 SYGVNS. V shed 0 bases and J shed 5 bases, with 11 bases lying between them. This CDR3 contains 15 residues. This CDR3 reads CASSEYRGTDNEQFF. The CDR3 coding sequence is TGTGCCAGCAGTGAATACCGCGGGACAGACAATGAGCAGTTCTTC.

The chain couples TRBV5-1 to TRBJ2-5; possible D gene TRBD2, 5 bases. This CDR3 has 13 amino acids. Looked up from germline, CDR1 is SGHRS and CDR2 is YFSETQ. Trimming took 7 bases from V and 3 from J, leaving 13 bases between them. For the CDR3, the DNA is TGCGCCAGCTCCCACTGGCGGGAAGAGACCCAGTACTTC. The encoded protein is CASSHWREETQYF. The full variable domain, rest sourced from reference TRBV5-1 and TRBJ2-5, is KAGVTQTPRYLIKTRGQQVTLSCSPISGHRSVSWYQQTPGQGLQFLFEYFSETQRNKGNFPGRFSGRQFSNSRSEMNVSTLELGDSALYLCASSHWREETQYFGPGTRLLVL.

This sequence joins TRBV2 and TRBJ2-3; TRBD1 matches 8 bases. The V segment lost 4 bases and the J segment 9 bases; nucleotides outside the gene matches: 3. The CDR3 spans 12 residues. Germline lookup yields CDR1 SNHLY and CDR2 FYNNEI. The CDR3 DNA is TGTGCCAGCAGTGGGGACAGGAGGACGCAGTATTTT. It yields the protein CASSGDRRTQYF.

The rearrangement uses TRBV5-1 and TRBJ2-3; possible D gene TRBD2, 6 bases. Trimming pared 3 bases from V and 2 bases from J, leaving 10 bases between. The CDR3 spans 14 residues. Per germline, CDR1 SGHRS and CDR2 YFSETQ. DNA for the CDR3: TGCGCCAGCAGCTGGGGGGATTCCACAGATACGCAGTATTTT. Amino acid sequence: CASSWGDSTDTQYF.

The V gene is TRBV28, the J gene TRBJ2-1; TRBD2 aligns across 7 bases. Germline CDR1 and CDR2: MDHEN and SYDVKM. V lost 8 bases to trimming and J lost 0 bases; unmatched junction nucleotides: 13. The CDR3 is made up of 17 amino acids. The CDR3 DNA reads TGTGCCAGCCTCCCTTGGGGGGGACGGGGCTCCTACAATGAGCAGTTCTTC. This codes for CASLPWGGRGSYNEQFF.

V gene TRBV7-8 combines with J gene TRBJ2-4, with D perhaps matching TRBD2 (5 bases). Per the germline V gene, CDR1 is SGHVS and CDR2 is FQNEAQ. The V and J ends lost 2 bases and 1 base respectively, with 6 bases between them. The CDR3 has 14 residues. The CDR3 region has the DNA TGTGCCAGCAGCTTATCGGGGGCCAAAAACATTCAGTACTTC. Protein sequence: CASSLSGAKNIQYF.

V and J are TRBV6-5 and TRBJ2-1; 9 positions match TRBD2. CDR3 length equals 13 residues. J gave up 3 bases and V 8 bases, and 2 bases lay outside the gene matches. Germline CDR1 MNHEY, CDR2 SVGAGI. The CDR3 bases are TGTGCCAGCGCGACTAGCGGCTACAATGAGCAGTTCTTC. It translates to CASATSGYNEQFF.

The V gene is TRBV11-1, the J gene TRBJ2-7; D might be TRBD1 (6 bases). The CDR3 spans 14 residues. CDR1 SGHAT and CDR2 FQDESV come from the germline V gene (reference sequence). The V and J ends lost 5 bases and 3 bases respectively, with 14 bases between them. The CDR3 DNA reads as TGTGCCAGCAGCCTCAACAGGGATTTCTACGAGCAGTACTTC. Translation: CASSLNRDFYEQYF.

CDR3 DNA: TGCAGTGCTAGAGGTTCGGAGGAAGCTTTCTTT. It yields the protein CSARGSEEAFF. This chain joins TRBV20-1 and TRBJ1-1, with D unclear. Germline CDR1 DFQATT, CDR2 SNEGSKA (reference sequence). V gave up 1 base and J gave up 8 bases, with 8 bases separating them. The CDR3 is 11 residues long.

This chain joins TRBV29-1 and TRBJ1-2, with D maybe TRBD1 (6 bases). CDR3 length: 11 residues. Germline V gives CDR1 SQVTM, CDR2 ANQGSEA. The V end lost 4 bases, the J end lost 11 bases, and 14 bases lay between the germline ends. The CDR3 is CSVGLTGRYTF. The DNA of the CDR3 is TGCAGCGTTGGCCTGACAGGACGATACACCTTC. The whole variable domain, remainder taken from reference TRBV29-1 and TRBJ1-2, is SAVISQKPSRDICQRGTSLTIQCQVDSQVTMMFWYRQQPGQSLTLIATANQGSEATYESGFVIDKFPISRPNLTFSTLTVSNMSPEDSSIYLCSVGLTGRYTFGSGTRLTVV.

This clone was picked up one time. The V call is TRBV6-1, the J call TRBJ2-7; 8 bases are a match to TRBD1. There are 13 residues in the CDR3. CDR1 is MNHNS and CDR2 is SASEGT in the germline V gene. With 9 bases clipped from V and 4 bases from J, the junction kept 8 bases outside the gene matches. The CDR3 DNA follows: TGTGCCAGTGGGCGAGGACAGGGATACGAGCAGTACTTC. Translation: CASGRGQGYEQYF.

This clone was found once. The rearrangement joins TRBV28 to TRBJ1-5; D unresolved. CDR1 and CDR2 (germline): MDHEN, SYDVKM. V lost 6 bases, J lost 2 bases, and 8 bases lay in between. This CDR3 contains 13 residues. This CDR3 is CASRTGGNQPQHF. Here the CDR3 DNA reads TGTGCCAGCAGAACCGGGGGCAATCAGCCCCAGCATTTT.

This sequence joins TRBV5-1 and TRBJ2-3; D is possibly TRBD1 (6 bases). V was pared by 4 bases and J by 0 bases, with 9 bases between. The CDR3 spans 14 residues. Germline V lookup: CDR1 SGHRS, CDR2 YFSETQ. The CDR3: CASSRGGSTDTQYF. For the CDR3, the DNA is TGCGCCAGCAGCAGAGGGGGAAGCACAGATACGCAGTATTTT.